This passage covers 21 T cell receptor beta chains from one sample sequenced in a study of T-cell memory formation after mild COVID-19. A single record per CDR3 protein comes from TCRdb applying MiXCR to the 5' RACE reads. The sample holds hundreds of thousands of distinct CDR3 sequences, 15% to 20% seen once. Material: PBMCs or a T cell subset sorted from them (not recorded which). All receptors derive from an adult woman who had mild COVID-19 (a few samples of this study predate the infection). Cell type and time point are not known.

The rearrangement links TRBV5-1 to TRBJ2-7, with D possibly TRBD1 on 6 matching bases. V was trimmed by 4 bases and J by 0 bases, leaving 14 bases between them. CDR1 SGHRS and CDR2 YFSETQ come from the germline V gene. The CDR3 covers 15 residues. The CDR3 loop reads CASSPGHWSSYEQYF. In DNA form, the CDR3 reads TGCGCCAGCAGCCCGGGACACTGGAGCTCCTACGAGCAGTACTTC.

The V gene is TRBV29-1, the J gene TRBJ1-2, with D perhaps matching TRBD1 (5 bases). Trimming left V 1 base short and J 2 bases short, with 14 bases between. Germline values: CDR1 SQVTM, CDR2 ANQGSEA. The CDR3 is 15 residues long. CDR3 bases: TGCAGCGTTGAAGGTAGATATGGACAAAACTATGGCTACACCTTC. Translated: CSVEGRYGQNYGYTF.

The rearrangement joins TRBV5-4 to TRBJ2-7; D perhaps matches TRBD2 (5 bases). Germline-derived CDR1 and CDR2 are SGHNT and YYREEE (reference sequence). The CDR3 extends over 14 amino acids. V shed 1 base and J shed 5 bases, with 13 bases lying between them. Here the CDR3 DNA reads TGTGCCAGCAGCTTGTTGGTAGGAGGCCACGAGCAGTACTTC. As protein: CASSLLVGGHEQYF.

A few counts support this clonotype. The rearrangement links TRBV12-3 or TRBV12-4 to TRBJ1-1, with TRBD1 identical over 7 bases. Germline trimming cut 3 bases from V and 6 bases from J; bases unmatched to any gene: 13. This CDR3 comprises 16 residues. CDR3 DNA sequence: TGTGCCAGCAGTTTTTGGGGAACACAGGGGAGGGCTGAAGCTTTCTTT. Amino acids: CASSFWGTQGRAEAFF.

V gene TRBV29-1 combines with J gene TRBJ1-1, with no clear D. The CDR3 is 13 residues long. Germline CDR1 SQVTM, CDR2 ANQGSEA. Between the trimmed V and J ends, which lost 3 bases and 1 base, there was a span of 9 bases. CDR3 bases: TGCAGCGTTGACCCGCAGAGGAACACTGAAGCTTTCTTT. Residues: CSVDPQRNTEAFF. Full variable domain (remainder filled in from reference TRBV29-1 and TRBJ1-1): SAVISQKPSRDICQRGTSLTIQCQVDSQVTMMFWYRQQPGQSLTLIATANQGSEATYESGFVIDKFPISRPNLTFSTLTVSNMSPEDSSIYLCSVDPQRNTEAFFGQGTRLTVV.

The chain employs TRBV6-1 and TRBJ2-6; D gene uncertain. Germline CDR1 and CDR2: MNHNS and SASEGT. The V end was cut by 6 bases, the J end by 0 bases, with 9 bases between. This CDR3 has 15 amino acids. The CDR3 nucleotides are TGTGCCAGCAGGATGGCCAGCTCTGGGGCCAACGTCCTGACTTTC. Protein sequence: CASRMASSGANVLTF.

The chain couples TRBV27 to TRBJ2-7; 8 bases are shared with TRBD1. The CDR3 contains 14 residues. V gave up 7 bases and J gave up 0 bases; unmatched junction bases: 5. Germline loops: CDR1 MNHEY, CDR2 SMNVEV (reference sequence). The CDR3 sequence: CASIDRGGSYEQYF. The CDR3 coding sequence is TGTGCCAGCATAGACAGGGGCGGCTCCTACGAGCAGTACTTC.

The gene calls are TRBV7-2 and TRBJ1-1; D unresolved. Per the germline V gene, CDR1 is SGHTA and CDR2 is FQGNSA. CDR3 length equals 16 residues. Trimming took off 0 bases at V and 4 bases at J, with 15 bases between the two ends. CDR3 residues: CASSLASAVALTEAFF. The CDR3, as DNA: TGTGCCAGCAGCTTAGCGTCGGCCGTAGCTCTCACTGAAGCTTTCTTT.

This clonotype showed up just a few times. This chain links TRBV7-2 with TRBJ2-3; TRBD2 agrees at 9 bases. This CDR3 spans 16 amino acids. CDR1 is SGHTA and CDR2 is FQGNSA in the germline V gene. Unmatched junction bases numbered 10, after V lost 3 bases and J lost 6 bases. CDR3 sequence: CASSFVVAGVGDTQYF. The CDR3 DNA reads TGTGCCAGCAGCTTTGTTGTAGCGGGAGTGGGGGATACGCAGTATTTT.

The chain uses TRBV2 and TRBJ1-2; D not resolved. The CDR3 loop spans 11 amino acids. V lost 6 bases, J lost 8 bases, and 10 bases lay in between. Germline lookup yields CDR1 SNHLY and CDR2 FYNNEI. CDR3 residues: CASREHVGYTF. DNA of the CDR3: TGTGCCAGCAGGGAACACGTCGGCTACACCTTC.

The rearrangement links TRBV3-1 to TRBJ2-1; possible D gene TRBD1, 6 bases. CDR1 and CDR2 (germline): LGHDT, YNNKEL (reference sequence). The V end lost 4 bases, the J end lost 8 bases, and 21 bases lay between the germline ends. The CDR3 extends over 16 amino acids. The CDR3 protein is CASSPELGAPLDEQFF. The CDR3 nucleotides read TGTGCCAGCAGCCCGGAATTGGGGGCCCCTCTCGATGAGCAGTTCTTC.

The V gene is TRBV12-3 or TRBV12-4, the J gene TRBJ2-7, with 11 positions matching TRBD2. The J call is doubtful: the DNA matches TRBJ2-5 better. The CDR3 is 14 amino acids. The CDR3 DNA follows: TGTGCCAGCAGGAGTAGCGGGGGGGCAGAGACCCAGTACTTC. Translating it yields CASRSSGGAETQYF.

This chain uses TRBV12-3 or TRBV12-4 with TRBJ2-2, with D possibly matching TRBD1 (5 bases). Trimming removed 10 bases from V and 1 base from J, with 28 bases in between. This CDR3 contains 19 residues. The CDR3 DNA follows: TGTGCCACCATTGGCACAGCATCGAGCGTAGGGGTGAACACCGGGGAGCTGTTTTTT. Its translation: CATIGTASSVGVNTGELFF.

This clonotype was counted a few times. This chain connects TRBV14 to TRBJ2-3; tentatively, D is TRBD2 (6 bases). Germline CDR1 reads SGHDN; CDR2 reads FVKESK. This CDR3 is 15 amino acids long. Trimming shortened V by 1 base and J by 2 bases, and 10 bases separated the two germline ends. CDR3 protein: CASSQGTILTDTQYF. CDR3 DNA sequence: TGTGCCAGCAGCCAAGGGACTATCCTCACAGATACGCAGTATTTT. Together with reference TRBV14 and TRBJ2-3, the CDR3 gives the full variable domain: EAGVTQFPSHSVIEKGQTVTLRCDPISGHDNLYWYRRVMGKEIKFLLHFVKESKQDESGMPNNRFLAERTGGTYSTLKVQPAELEDSGVYFCASSQGTILTDTQYFGPGTRLTVL.

This rearrangement joins TRBV10-2 to TRBJ2-5, with 8 bases lining up with TRBD1. Per the germline V gene, CDR1 is WSHSY and CDR2 is SAAADI. The CDR3 is made up of 16 amino acids. The ends lost 1 base at V and 6 bases at J; junction bases unmatched: 10. DNA of the CDR3: TGCGCCAGCAGTGAGTTTCAGGACAGGGCTATTCAGACCCAGTACTTC. Protein sequence: CASSEFQDRAIQTQYF.

The chain couples TRBV6-5 to TRBJ2-2; TRBD1 agrees at 9 bases. The CDR3 length is 19 residues. The ends lost 2 bases at V and 1 base at J; junction bases unmatched: 11. Germline lookup yields CDR1 MNHEY and CDR2 SVGAGI. The CDR3 sequence: CASSYDGTGWTGNTGELFF. The CDR3 DNA reads as TGTGCCAGCAGTTACGACGGGACAGGGTGGACGGGGAACACCGGGGAGCTGTTTTTT.

The chain couples TRBV4-2 to TRBJ2-3; 11 nucleotides agree with TRBD2. V lost 0 bases and J lost 2; bases outside the gene matches: 1. Germline V gene data show CDR1 as LGHNA and CDR2 as YNFKEQ. The CDR3 consists of 16 residues. The chain's CDR3 is CASSQELAGDTDTQYF. CDR3 DNA sequence: TGTGCCAGCAGCCAAGAACTAGCGGGAGACACAGATACGCAGTATTTT.

The rearrangement uses TRBV2 and TRBJ1-5, with 7 bases identical to TRBD1. CDR3 length: 12 amino acids. V lost 5 bases, J lost 11 bases, and 6 bases stayed unmatched. Germline V gene lookup returns CDR1 SNHLY and CDR2 FYNNEI. Here the CDR3 reads CASSLQQGSQHF. The CDR3 nucleotides are TGTGCCAGCAGTTTACAACAGGGGTCCCAGCATTTT.

The rearrangement uses TRBV7-6 and TRBJ2-1, with 14 bases identical to TRBD2. The CDR3 spans 17 residues. Per germline, CDR1 SGHVS and CDR2 FNYEAQ. V was clipped by 4 bases and J by 8 bases; unmatched bases: 10. The CDR3 coding sequence is TGTGCCAGCAGCTCCTGGACTAGCGGGAGGCCAGTTTATGAGCAGTTCTTC. This codes for CASSSWTSGRPVYEQFF.

This clonotype was counted between two and nine times. The V and J genes are TRBV15 and TRBJ2-3; weak D call: TRBD2 (6 bases). The CDR3 runs 18 residues. CDR1 and CDR2 (germline): LNHNV, YYDKDF (reference sequence). Trimming removed 1 base at V and 0 bases at J, with 17 bases between. CDR3 residues: CATSRGEIAVSSTDTQYF. The CDR3 nucleotides read TGTGCCACCAGCAGAGGAGAGATAGCGGTGTCTAGCACAGATACGCAGTATTTT.

This clonotype was recorded at least ten times. V and J are TRBV30 and TRBJ2-1; 11 bases map to TRBD2. This CDR3 is built from 17 residues. Per the germline V gene, CDR1 is GTSNPN and CDR2 is SVGIG (reference sequence). V lost 5 bases, J lost 12 bases, and 21 bases stayed unmatched. CDR3 DNA: TGTGCCTGGGAACCTTCACTAGCGGGGGCCCGTGGGTTTGTGCAGTTCTTC. Amino acids: CAWEPSLAGARGFVQFF.